This record looks at one T cell receptor beta chain sequence and its context. No antigen is known for it. This entry belongs to a study of cytomegalovirus exposure and HLA in healthy donors. The study's findings and limits: In an earlier analysis, most TCR beta V segments were productive about 87% or about 30% of the time. A missense DCLRE1C variant was associated with V- and J-gene trimming of TCR beta chains in a later analysis, and an independent cohort replicated the association. Specific recognition of CMV antigens was confirmed in vitro for a few chains (all CMV-associated).

In the PCR, 60 Vbeta and 13 Jbeta primers were used. Sequencing was performed with immunoSEQ multiplex PCR; in TCRdb, only in-frame clones are kept and a portion is missing. The sample shows fewer than 85,000 clones, over 70% of them seen only once. V shed 1 base and J shed 6 bases, with 13 bases lying between them. The CDR3 has 15 residues. Germline assignment: CDR1 SGHDN and CDR2 FVKESK. Donors counted as nominally healthy when sampled, yet unrecorded immune exposures were likely. The sequence came from a man aged 18 to 35 in good health and CMV-seropositive. The sample was PBMCs. The chain combines TRBV14 with TRBJ2-1; the D is unclear. The CDR3 DNA sequence: TGTGCCAGCAGCCAAGGAACTCGGAGCACCAATGAGCAGTTCTTC. It translates to CASSQGTRSTNEQFF.